This T cell receptor beta chain was captured by sequencing in a study of cytomegalovirus exposure and HLA in healthy donors. Broader study findings: The authors considered a cluster of highly shared sequence variants likely to be a sequencing artifact.

Healthy bone marrow donors formed the donor group. Germline assignment: CDR1 ENHRY and CDR2 SYGVKD. This CDR3 is 16 amino acids long. Trimming removed 10 bases at V and 1 base at J, with 22 bases between. The PCR was carried out with 60 Vbeta primers and 13 Jbeta primers. In the original analysis: A later analysis tallied approximately 87 million unique TCR beta chains, around 12 million of them shared. The repertoire was sequenced with immunoSEQ multiplex PCR; TCRdb's copy has only in-frame clones and lacks some. V, J and clone size reflect that table, while D and trimming were determined from the DNA. The sample contains 87,000 or so clones, 60% to 80% of which appear only once. This clone was detected a few times. Its antigen is undetermined.

The source material was PBMCs. This receptor was identified in a man between 60 and 70 years old in good health and CMV-seronegative. The chain is built from TRBV10-3 and TRBJ1-1; D is possibly TRBD1 (6 bases). The chain's CDR3 is CATKGGIWLSNTEAFF. As DNA, the CDR3 is TGTGCCACAAAGGGGGGGATTTGGCTATCGAACACTGAAGCTTTCTTT.